Included here is one T cell receptor (beta chain) sequence, with context. The germline V gene has CDR1 SGHAT and CDR2 FQNNGV. There are 16 residues in the CDR3. The V and J ends lost 8 bases and 1 base, in that order; junction bases with no gene match: 9. The entry originates in a study of radiotherapy plus CTLA-4 blockade in lung cancer. Repertoires were generated with immunoSEQ multiplex PCR, while TCRdb's copy carries only in-frame clones and drops some. The repertoire has 80,000 or so clones, roughly 79% of them found once; the top ten carry under 5%. The J gene is TRBJ2-3, the V gene TRBV11-2; 10 nucleotides match TRBD2. This clonotype originated in a human donor with non-small cell lung cancer who had a partial response to radiotherapy plus ipilimumab. Some clones in this sample may be carry-over from other donors' samples. The sequences come from peripheral blood, collected from a patient treated with radiotherapy plus ipilimumab. The CDR3 protein is CASSRPGTSGTDTQYF. Here the CDR3 DNA reads TGTGCCAGCTCCAGGCCCGGGACTAGCGGCACAGATACGCAGTATTTT.